The 14 T cell receptor beta chains below come from one sample, sequenced in a study of immune evolution from preneoplasia to lung adenocarcinoma (dated by TCRdb to the early 2020s). Preparation of the library involved the immunoSEQ multiplex PCR assay. TCRdb re-hosts the immuneACCESS table, in-frame sequences only. Its copies lack some clones; in the studies checked, an unresolved V gene accounts for under half of them, and the cause for the rest is not known. This sample has 35,000 or so clones in its table, and about 74% of those were observed once. The ten largest clones capture around 6.1% of the sample. The specimen was FFPE invasive lung adenocarcinoma tissue. According to the study, the label for this sample's cell subset or site signals: frankly invasive lung adenocarcinoma (ADC). These receptors originate from a person aged 55 to 69 with lung adenocarcinoma.

This clone has more than one count but fewer than ten. V gene TRBV6-1 combines with J gene TRBJ1-5, with 7 bases that match TRBD1. V was clipped by 5 bases and J by 6 bases; unmatched bases: 10. Looked up from germline, CDR1 is MNHNS and CDR2 is SASEGT. CDR3 length: 15 amino acids. The CDR3 sequence is CASSQPGTAGQPQHF. In DNA form, the CDR3 reads TGTGCCAGCAGTCAACCCGGGACAGCGGGTCAGCCCCAGCATTTT.

In its sample, this clone was seen a few times. Other DNA variants within this sample encode the same CDR3. The V and J genes are TRBV7-9 and TRBJ2-5; 7 nucleotides match TRBD1. Germline CDR1 is SEHNR and CDR2 is FQNEAQ (reference sequence). CDR3 length: 14 residues. Trimming cost V 1 base and J 3 bases; bases outside gene matches: 2. CDR3 nucleotides: TGTGCCAGCAGCTTAGTTGGGACAGAAGAGACCCAGTACTTC. Encoded protein: CASSLVGTEETQYF. Filled out from reference TRBV7-9 and TRBJ2-5, the complete variable domain reads DTGVSQNPRHKITKRGQNVTFRCDPISEHNRLYWYRQTLGQGPEFLTYFQNEAQLEKSRLLSDRFSAERPKGSFSTLEIQRTEQGDSAMYLCASSLVGTEETQYFGPGTRLLVL.

The chain joins TRBV11-2 to TRBJ2-3, with D uncertain. The CDR3 totals 12 residues. V dropped 0 bases and J dropped 8 bases, with 6 bases sitting between them. Per the germline V gene, CDR1 is SGHAT and CDR2 is FQNNGV. In DNA, the CDR3 is TGTGCCAGCAGCTTAGATAAGCTTACGCAGTATTTT. Protein sequence: CASSLDKLTQYF.

This rearrangement joins TRBV29-1 to TRBJ2-1, with a weak D call TRBD2 (6 bases). The CDR3 is 13 residues long. The germline V gene encodes CDR1 SQVTM and CDR2 ANQGSEA. Trimming stripped 3 bases from V and 10 bases from J, with 16 bases between. CDR3 DNA sequence: TGCAGCGTTGAGGGACTGAGCAGCTTGGAGCAGTTCTTC. Translating it yields CSVEGLSSLEQFF.

The V and J genes are TRBV21-1 and TRBJ2-2; the D call in the table, TRBD2, was not verified against the DNA. TRBV21-1 is recorded as a pseudogene. The CDR3 totals 14 residues. CDR3 in amino acids: CATLGGGCSGELFF. The CDR3 coding sequence is TGTGCCACCCTCGGGGGAGGGTGTTCCGGGGAGCTGTTTTTT.

The chain is built from TRBV5-1 and TRBJ2-7; perhaps D is TRBD1 or TRBD2 (5 bases each). This CDR3 region has 14 residues. Per the germline V gene, CDR1 is SGHRS and CDR2 is YFSETQ. V lost 3 bases, J lost 6 bases, and 16 bases lay in between. CDR3 residues: CASSYGGDSGEQYF. The CDR3 coding sequence is TGCGCCAGCAGCTATGGGGGTGATTCGGGCGAGCAGTACTTC.

About this clone itself: An end of the junction does not agree with germline; a read error may underlie this. The rearrangement uses TRBV30 and TRBJ2-7; no clear D gene. The CDR3 consists of 12 residues. Looked up from germline, CDR1 is GTSNPN and CDR2 is SVGIG (reference sequence). CDR3 nucleotide sequence: TGTGCCTGGAGTCTCCGAAGCTACGGGCAGTACTTC. Translating gives CAWSLRSYGQYF. Full variable domain (remainder filled in from reference TRBV30 and TRBJ2-7): SQTIHQWPATLVQPVGSPLSLECTVEGTSNPNLYWYRQAAGRGLQLLFYSVGIGQISSEVPQNLSASRPQDRQFILSSKKLLLSDSGFYLCAWSLRSYGQYFGPGTRLTVT.

The chain uses TRBV6-5 and TRBJ1-1; D is possibly TRBD1 (5 bases). The CDR3 covers 16 residues. Trimming took off 2 bases at V and 1 base at J, with 14 bases between the two ends. The germline V gene encodes CDR1 MNHEY and CDR2 SVGAGI. DNA of the CDR3: TGTGCCAGCAGTTACGGGGGGTCCCCGGGGAACACTGAAGCTTTCTTT. Its translation is CASSYGGSPGNTEAFF.

The rearrangement links TRBV7-9 to TRBJ2-3; TRBD2 agrees at 9 bases. V was pared by 1 base and J by 3 bases, with 5 bases of the junction left unmatched. The CDR3 is 16 amino acids. Germline CDR1 reads SEHNR; CDR2 reads FQNEAQ (reference sequence). The CDR3 is CASSLDSREGTDTQYF. CDR3 in DNA: TGTGCCAGCAGCTTAGATTCGCGGGAGGGGACAGATACGCAGTATTTT.

V usage is TRBV18 and J usage is TRBJ2-7; D gene unclear. Germline CDR1 is KGHSH and CDR2 is LQKENI. V lost 3 bases and J 4 bases, leaving 7 bases between the germline ends. The length of the CDR3 is 12 residues. The CDR3 loop is CASSPGLYEQYF. CDR3 sequence (DNA): TGTGCCAGCTCACCTGGCCTATACGAGCAGTACTTC.

The chain has TRBV18 and TRBJ1-1; 10 bases align to TRBD1. The CDR3 sequence is 15 residues long. The ends lost 4 bases at V and 6 bases at J; junction bases unmatched: 8. Germline CDR1 and CDR2: KGHSH and LQKENI. The DNA of the CDR3 is TGTGCCAGCTCACTTAGACAGGGGGCTCGGGCTGAAGCTTTCTTT. Encoded protein: CASSLRQGARAEAFF.

The chain joins TRBV7-9 to TRBJ2-6; D is unresolved. The CDR3 sequence is 19 residues long. V dropped 2 bases and J dropped 0 bases, with 17 bases sitting between them. The V gene's germline CDR1 is SEHNR and CDR2 FQNEAQ (reference sequence). The CDR3 loop reads CASSLNWAFVPSGANVLTF. The DNA for the CDR3 is TGTGCCAGCAGCTTAAATTGGGCGTTCGTCCCCTCTGGGGCCAACGTCCTGACTTTC.

This chain connects TRBV28 to TRBJ1-5, with D hard to call. Per germline, CDR1 MDHEN and CDR2 SYDVKM. The CDR3 is 12 residues long. V lost 3 bases to trimming and J lost 7 bases, with 7 bases between them. CDR3 nucleotides: TGTGCCAGCAGTTTGGTGGTACAGCCCCAGCATTTT. It specifies CASSLVVQPQHF.

The rearrangement uses TRBV19 and TRBJ1-4; D unclear. The germline gives CDR1 LNHDA, CDR2 SQIVND (reference sequence). This CDR3 has 16 residues. V lost 6 bases and J 5 bases, leaving 19 bases between the germline ends. The CDR3 DNA is TGTGCCAGTAGCGCCCAACCAAGGCTACCCAATGAAAAACTGTTTTTT. As protein: CASSAQPRLPNEKLFF.